These 19 T cell receptor beta chains were sequenced from one sample in a study of blood T cell repertoires in COVID-19. Here immunoSEQ multiplex PCR was the method, and the copy in TCRdb shows in-frame clones only, minus some. The repertoire consists of 60,000 to 75,000 clones, with roughly 80% occurring once and the leading ten covering over 10%. The sample consisted of peripheral blood. The receptors stem from a human donor in a cohort sampled during active COVID-19.

The chain joins TRBV2 to TRBJ2-7; D possibly corresponds to TRBD1 (6 bases). CDR1 and CDR2 (germline): SNHLY, FYNNEI. Trimming shortened V by 4 bases and J by 3 bases, and 16 bases separated the two germline ends. The CDR3 contains 15 residues. CDR3 DNA sequence: TGTGCCAGCAGTGCCGGCCAGGGGTCTTTCTACGAGCAGTACTTC. Translating it yields CASSAGQGSFYEQYF.

The chain has TRBV3-1 (or the pseudogene TRBV3-2) and TRBJ1-2; a weak D match, TRBD1 (6 bases). Germline V gives CDR1 LGHDT, CDR2 YNNKEL (reference sequence). V was pared by 4 bases and J by 6 bases, with 15 bases between. This CDR3 region has 14 residues. The CDR3 sequence: CASSPGQPGNGYTF. The CDR3 DNA reads as TGTGCCAGCAGCCCAGGACAGCCCGGCAATGGCTACACCTTC.

The chain has TRBV10-3 and TRBJ1-1; D is possibly TRBD1 (5 bases). CDR1 and CDR2 from the germline V gene are ENHRY and SYGVKD. V gave up 6 bases and J gave up 5 bases, with 22 bases separating them. The CDR3 is made up of 16 amino acids. The CDR3, as DNA: TGTGCCATCAGGAGAAATATACAGGTCCCGGAGACTGAAGCTTTCTTT. The encoded protein is CAIRRNIQVPETEAFF.

The J gene is TRBJ2-1, the V gene TRBV7-9; D is perhaps TRBD2 (6 bases). The length of the CDR3 is 13 residues. The V gene lost 5 bases and the J gene lost 12 bases, with 17 bases spanning the gap. Germline assignment: CDR1 SEHNR and CDR2 FQNEAQ (reference sequence). The CDR3 DNA reads TGTGCCAGCAGCGTTTCCGGGGGACTGGGGCAGTTCTTC. Protein product: CASSVSGGLGQFF.

CDR3 loop: CASATGGRKNEKLFF. DNA of the CDR3: TGTGCCAGCGCAACAGGGGGGAGGAAGAATGAAAAACTGTTTTTT. The V gene is TRBV5-6, the J gene TRBJ1-4; 8 bases fit TRBD1. Losses at the gene ends were 7 bases for V and 5 bases for J; bases not matched to a gene: 10. This CDR3 is 15 amino acids long. The germline CDR1 and CDR2 sequences are SGHDT and YYEEEE.

This chain connects TRBV5-6 to TRBJ1-5; 10 bases map to TRBD1. The germline V gene encodes CDR1 SGHDT and CDR2 YYEEEE. CDR3 size: 16 residues. The junction had 4 bases not matched to a gene; V was cut back by 4 bases and J by 0 bases. CDR3 bases: TGTGCCAGCAGCCGCCGGGACAGGGGTAGCAATCAGCCCCAGCATTTT. Its translation is CASSRRDRGSNQPQHF.

This chain uses TRBV28 with TRBJ2-1; 8 positions agree with TRBD1. The ends lost 2 bases at V and 6 bases at J; junction bases unmatched: 3. Per germline, CDR1 MDHEN and CDR2 SYDVKM. This CDR3 region has 14 residues. The CDR3 region has the DNA TGTGCCAGCAGTTTAGGACAGGGAAGCAATGAGCAGTTCTTC. It yields the protein CASSLGQGSNEQFF.

The rearrangement joins TRBV5-8 to TRBJ2-1; D may be TRBD2 (5 bases). The V end was cut by 5 bases, the J end by 4 bases, with 13 bases between. The CDR3 length is 14 residues. CDR1 is SGHTS and CDR2 is YDEGEE in the germline V gene. DNA of the CDR3: TGTGCCAGCAGTACCCGAGGGTCGTACAATGAGCAGTTCTTC. This translates into CASSTRGSYNEQFF.

The chain couples TRBV9 to TRBJ1-6; D remains unclear. The germline V gene encodes CDR1 SGDLS and CDR2 YYNGEE. The CDR3 covers 15 residues. The germline V and J ends were trimmed by 0 bases and 6 bases, with 10 bases remaining between them. Here the CDR3 reads CASSVGRPGNSPLHF. The CDR3 nucleotides read TGTGCCAGCAGCGTAGGTCGGCCGGGTAATTCACCCCTCCACTTT.

The DNA for the CDR3 is TGTGCCAGCAGTTTAACCGGGACAGGGTATTCAGATACGCAGTATTTT. This codes for CASSLTGTGYSDTQYF. The chain joins TRBV28 to TRBJ2-3, with TRBD1 matching 9 bases. Germline CDR1 and CDR2: MDHEN and SYDVKM. The CDR3 loop spans 16 amino acids. Trimming removed 2 bases from V and 4 bases from J; junction bases left unmatched: 7. Drawing the rest from reference TRBV28 and TRBJ2-3, the complete variable domain is DVKVTQSSRYLVKRTGEKVFLECVQDMDHENMFWYRQDPGLGLRLIYFSYDVKMKEKGDIPEGYSVSREKKERFSLILESASTNQTSMYLCASSLTGTGYSDTQYFGPGTRLTVL.

This chain uses TRBV28 with TRBJ1-2; tentatively, D is TRBD1 (6 bases). The CDR3 is 15 residues long. Germline assignment: CDR1 MDHEN and CDR2 SYDVKM. The V end was cut by 4 bases, the J end by 8 bases, with 20 bases between. Written as DNA, the CDR3 is TGTGCCAGCAGTTCACTTACCGGGGGCGGGGGAGGCTACACCTTC. It encodes CASSSLTGGGGGYTF.

The chain employs TRBV5-1 and TRBJ2-5; the D is unclear. Germline assignment: CDR1 SGHRS and CDR2 YFSETQ. The CDR3 extends over 13 amino acids. V dropped 0 bases and J dropped 4 bases, with 7 bases sitting between them. CDR3 residues: CASSLATGETQYF. The CDR3 nucleotides read TGCGCCAGCAGCTTGGCCACGGGAGAGACCCAGTACTTC.

This rearrangement joins TRBV3-1 (or the pseudogene TRBV3-2) to TRBJ2-2; D ambiguous. The CDR3 has 16 residues. The V end lost 4 bases, the J end lost 4 bases, and 16 bases lay between the germline ends. Germline loops: CDR1 LGHDT, CDR2 YNNKEL (reference sequence). CDR3 sequence: CASSPLGHSPTGELFF. The CDR3 bases are TGTGCCAGCAGCCCTTTGGGTCACAGTCCCACCGGGGAGCTGTTTTTT.

This clone came up a few times. The V and J genes are TRBV20-1 and TRBJ1-1; D uncertain. Between the trimmed V and J ends, which lost 5 bases and 6 bases, there was a span of 10 bases. Germline V CDR1 and CDR2: DFQATT, SNEGSKA (reference sequence). This CDR3 has 11 amino acids. CDR3 bases: TGCAGTGCTTCCAGACGGGCTGAAGCTTTCTTT. Protein: CSASRRAEAFF.

This chain connects TRBV5-4 to TRBJ1-1, with no clear D. Germline V lookup: CDR1 SGHNT, CDR2 YYREEE (reference sequence). V gave up 5 bases and J gave up 1 base, with 12 bases separating them. CDR3 length: 14 residues. DNA of the CDR3: TGTGCCAGCAGTCGGGTAGAGAAGAACACTGAAGCTTTCTTT. Protein sequence: CASSRVEKNTEAFF.

The chain combines TRBV27 with TRBJ2-1; TRBD2 matches 8 bases. This CDR3 has 15 amino acids. CDR1 MNHEY and CDR2 SMNVEV come from the germline V gene (reference sequence). Trimming took 8 bases from V and 4 from J; bases not matched to a gene: 10. CDR3 sequence (DNA): TGTGCCAGCCGGACGCCCGGGACTAGTTACAATGAGCAGTTCTTC. Amino acid sequence: CASRTPGTSYNEQFF.

The chain carries TRBV20-1 and TRBJ1-6; D gene uncertain. The germline V gene encodes CDR1 DFQATT and CDR2 SNEGSKA (reference sequence). Trimming shortened V by 4 bases and J by 7 bases, and 17 bases separated the two germline ends. CDR3 size: 15 residues. The CDR3 spells CSAIESLIQNSPLHF. The DNA for the CDR3 is TGCAGTGCTATTGAGTCCCTCATACAAAATTCACCCCTCCACTTT.

The gene calls are TRBV7-2 and TRBJ2-7; 8 nucleotides align to TRBD1. The V gene's germline CDR1 is SGHTA and CDR2 FQGNSA. J was trimmed by 10 bases and V by 4 bases; bases with no gene match: 3. The CDR3 consists of 11 residues. This CDR3 is CASSYDRGQYF. The CDR3 region has the DNA TGTGCCAGCAGCTATGACAGGGGACAGTACTTC.

The chain recombines TRBV9 with TRBJ1-4, with 10 nucleotides matching TRBD1. Germline CDR1 and CDR2: SGDLS and YYNGEE. The CDR3 sequence is 16 residues long. The V and J ends lost 3 bases and 8 bases, in that order; junction bases with no gene match: 10. CDR3 residues: CASSASVGDRGEKLFF. CDR3 bases: TGTGCCAGCAGCGCCTCCGTCGGGGACAGGGGCGAAAAACTGTTTTTT.